The TCR beta chain under discussion was sequenced for a study of blood T cell repertoires in COVID-19. Study-wide context: Sources were T cells, B-cell-depleted T cells, or PBMCs; the material itself was cDNA or gDNA.

The CDR3 covers 16 residues. The V and J ends lost 3 bases and 0 bases, in that order; junction bases with no gene match: 5. Per the germline V gene, CDR1 is LNHDA and CDR2 is SQIVND (reference sequence). Across about two dozen US areas, participants ranged in age from 18 to 89 years. Donors of Cohort 3 who recovered were those that had two negative PCRs, clearance, or symptom resolution. Sequencing used immunoSEQ multiplex PCR; TCRdb keeps in-frame clones, though not all of them. Of hundreds of thousands of clones detected, roughly nine tenths appear once; the ten largest clones hold almost 3%. V and J are TRBV19 and TRBJ1-5; 7 bases fit TRBD1. Input material: PBMCs or T cells enriched from blood (not recorded which). This sequence originates from a woman in her twenties or thirties who had recovered from COVID-19. The CDR3 sequence: CASSIGQVYSNQPQHF. CDR3 in DNA: TGTGCCAGTAGTATCGGACAGGTCTATAGCAATCAGCCCCAGCATTTT.